This section outlines one T cell receptor (beta chain) sequence together with its context. Its antigen is currently unknown. Naive CD8 cells, CD45RO-negative and positively selected for CCR7, excluded terminally differentiated effector memory CD45RA+ cells. Healthy HIV-negative adults with no recent acute infections or vaccinations were recruited as donors. The study drew all its donors from Caucasian adults living in Nashville, Tennessee. Germline loops: CDR1 MNHEY, CDR2 SVGAGI. The CDR3 is 16 amino acids. V was clipped by 4 bases and J by 4 bases, with 19 bases between them. These data belong to a study of shared clonotypes between healthy human individuals. Measured with immunoSEQ multiplex PCR; TCRdb has only the in-frame clones, and not every one. The sample consists of about 2.1 million clones, roughly 95% of them appearing once. Study results and caveats: All-four-donor shared clonotypes had higher generation probabilities than non-shared clonotypes did.

The sample was naive CD8+ T cells from PBMCs. The receptor comes from a man between 18 and 29 years old in good health. Some clones in this sample may be carry-over from other donors' samples. The rearrangement links TRBV6-5 to TRBJ1-2; the D is unclear. CDR3 sequence: CASSSPMAPAPYGYTF. DNA for the CDR3: TGTGCCAGCAGTTCGCCTATGGCCCCGGCGCCCTATGGCTACACCTTC.